This T cell receptor beta chain was captured by sequencing in a study of blood T cell repertoires in COVID-19. The overall study: Sites in the United States, Italy and Spain provided acute and convalescent COVID-19 samples. From T cells, B-cell-depleted T cells, or PBMCs came the material, which was cDNA or gDNA.

Germline trimming cut 0 bases from V and 7 bases from J; bases unmatched to any gene: 7. This CDR3 contains 15 residues. Germline assignment: CDR1 SGDLS and CDR2 YYNGEE. Per the original methods: It was from reference gene primer amplification that nucleated cell counts were estimated. The assay was immunoSEQ multiplex PCR, and TCRdb's table has in-frame clones only and misses some. From that table come the V and J calls and clone size; the DNA was used to work out D and trimming. This sample yields about 50,000 clones, of which around 79% are seen a single time; roughly 25% belongs to the top ten. Sequenced: peripheral blood. This sequence joins TRBV9 and TRBJ2-1; 7 bases fit TRBD1. The sequence came from a man between 65 and 85 years old with acute or convalescent COVID-19. The CDR3 DNA sequence: TGTGCCAGCAGCGTAGGCCTCGCAGGGGGAAATGAGCAGTTCTTC. Amino acid sequence: CASSVGLAGGNEQFF.